This TCR beta chain came from a study of shared clonotypes between healthy human individuals. A word on this clone: Its specificity is not known.

Losses at the gene ends were 6 bases for V and 3 bases for J; bases not matched to a gene: 2. The CDR3 spans 13 residues. Germline V gives CDR1 MNHEY, CDR2 SMNVEV (reference sequence). General observations from the study: Relative to memory subsets, naive subsets generally showed larger estimated richness. Relative to their counterparts shared across all four donors, non-shared clonotypes exhibited diminished generation probabilities.

Sequencing used immunoSEQ multiplex PCR; TCRdb keeps in-frame clones, though not all of them. The profile shows about 1 million clones, approximately 76% of them singletons. Sequenced input: memory CD4+ T cells sorted from blood. Specified subset: CD45RA-negative fraction. The chain combines TRBV27 with TRBJ2-3; 8 positions match TRBD2. This receptor was taken from a man aged 18 to 29 in good health. In DNA, the CDR3 is TGTGCCAGCAGGGTAGCGGGGACAGATACGCAGTATTTT. Its protein is CASRVAGTDTQYF.